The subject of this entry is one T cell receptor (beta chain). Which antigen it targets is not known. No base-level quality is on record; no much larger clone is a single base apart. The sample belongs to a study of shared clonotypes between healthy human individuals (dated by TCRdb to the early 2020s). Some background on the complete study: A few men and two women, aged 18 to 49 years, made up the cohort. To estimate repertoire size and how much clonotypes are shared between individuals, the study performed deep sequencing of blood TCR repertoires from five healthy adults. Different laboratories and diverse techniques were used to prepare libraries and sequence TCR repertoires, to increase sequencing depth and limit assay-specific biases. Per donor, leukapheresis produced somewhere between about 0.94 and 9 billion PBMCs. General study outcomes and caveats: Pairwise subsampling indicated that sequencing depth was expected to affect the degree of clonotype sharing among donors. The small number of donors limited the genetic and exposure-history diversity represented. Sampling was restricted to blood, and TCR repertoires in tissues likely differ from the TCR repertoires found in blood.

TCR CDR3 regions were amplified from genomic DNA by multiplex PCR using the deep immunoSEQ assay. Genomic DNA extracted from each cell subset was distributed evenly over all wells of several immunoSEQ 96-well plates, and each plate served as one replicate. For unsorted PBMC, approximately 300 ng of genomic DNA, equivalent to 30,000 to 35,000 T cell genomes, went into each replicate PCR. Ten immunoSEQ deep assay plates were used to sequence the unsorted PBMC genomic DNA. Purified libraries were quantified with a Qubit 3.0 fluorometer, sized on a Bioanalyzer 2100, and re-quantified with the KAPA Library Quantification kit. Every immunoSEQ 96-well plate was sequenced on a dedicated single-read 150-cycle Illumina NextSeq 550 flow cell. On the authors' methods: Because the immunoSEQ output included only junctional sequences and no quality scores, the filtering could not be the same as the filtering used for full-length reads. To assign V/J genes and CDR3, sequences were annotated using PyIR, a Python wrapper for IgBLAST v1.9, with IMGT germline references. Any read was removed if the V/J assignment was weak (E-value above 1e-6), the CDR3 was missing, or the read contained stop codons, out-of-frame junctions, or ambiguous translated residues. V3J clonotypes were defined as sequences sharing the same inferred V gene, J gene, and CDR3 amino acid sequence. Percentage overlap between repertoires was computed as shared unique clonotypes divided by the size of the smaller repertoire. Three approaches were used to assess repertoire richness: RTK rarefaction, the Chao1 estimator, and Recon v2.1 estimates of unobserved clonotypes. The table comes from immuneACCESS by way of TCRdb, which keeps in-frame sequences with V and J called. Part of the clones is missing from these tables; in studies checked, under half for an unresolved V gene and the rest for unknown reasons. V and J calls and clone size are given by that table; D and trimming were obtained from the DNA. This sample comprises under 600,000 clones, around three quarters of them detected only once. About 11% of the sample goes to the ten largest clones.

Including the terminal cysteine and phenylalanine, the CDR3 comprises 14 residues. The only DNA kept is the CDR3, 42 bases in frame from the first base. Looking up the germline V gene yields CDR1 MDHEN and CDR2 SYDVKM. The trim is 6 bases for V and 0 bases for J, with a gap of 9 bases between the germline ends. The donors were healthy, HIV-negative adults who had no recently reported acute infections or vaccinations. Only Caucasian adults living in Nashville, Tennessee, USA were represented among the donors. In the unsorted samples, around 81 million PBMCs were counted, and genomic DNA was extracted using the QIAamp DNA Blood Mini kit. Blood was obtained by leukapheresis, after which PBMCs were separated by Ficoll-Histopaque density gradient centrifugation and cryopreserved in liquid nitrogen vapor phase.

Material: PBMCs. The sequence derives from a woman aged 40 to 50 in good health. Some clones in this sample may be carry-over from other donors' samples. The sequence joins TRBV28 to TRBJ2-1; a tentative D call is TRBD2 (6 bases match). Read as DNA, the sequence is TGTGCCAGCAGGGTCGGGGGCTCCTACAATGAGCAGTTCTTC. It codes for CASRVGGSYNEQFF.